The sequence of this T cell receptor beta chain was determined in a study of T cell repertoires in cytomegalovirus infection. CDR3 length: 14 amino acids. Germline CDR1 LNHDA, CDR2 SQIVND (reference sequence). With 8 bases removed from V and 0 bases from J, the gap between germline ends came to 11 bases. TCRdb re-derived calls from the reads in MiXCR, one entry per CDR3 protein. The sample lists about 500,000 distinct CDR3 sequences; 30% to 35% were seen once. Points on this clonotype: Its antigen is undetermined.

This sequence was found in a human donor in good health (CMV status not recorded). Some clones in this sample may be carry-over from other donors' samples. V and J are TRBV19 and TRBJ1-3; D unresolved. The source was cultured PBMCs, collected from culture after CMV antigen stimulation. The chain's CDR3 is CASSLLGSGNTIYF. CDR3 DNA: TGTGCCAGTTCGCTGTTGGGCTCTGGAAACACCATATATTTT.